The entry below gives a single T cell receptor beta chain sequence along with its context. Its antigen remains unidentified. The sample belongs to a study of CXCR3-negative and CXCR3-positive naive CD8 T cells. On the study more broadly: Each library gave roughly 1.4 +/- 0.3 million of 130 million to 150 million TRB reads.

Germline values: CDR1 LGHNA, CDR2 YSLEER. This CDR3 has 16 residues. General study findings and limits: Hydrophobicity was higher for TRB CDR3s found in CXCR3-positive naive cells than in CXCR3-negative naive cells.

The libraries of TRB cDNA were constructed through 5' RACE using UMI labels. TCRdb reprocessed the 5' RACE reads; each CDR3 protein has one entry and no DNA is given. In all, the sample yields tens of thousands of distinct CDR3 sequences. V is TRBV4-3 and J is TRBJ2-1; no DNA is available, so the TRBD2 call from TCRdb remains unchecked. Sequencing was performed on naive CXCR3+ CD8+ T cells from blood. Indicated subset: CD45RO-CCR7+CD27+CD95- naive CD8+ T cells expressing CXCR3 (TNR3+). This sequence was found in a human donor in good health. Some clones in this sample may be carry-over from other donors' samples. This CDR3 reads CASSQEGSGGASLQFF.